This is a list of T cell receptor beta chains from one sample in a study of resident and recirculating memory T cells in vitiligo. Repertoires were generated with immunoSEQ multiplex PCR, while TCRdb's copy carries only in-frame clones and drops some. The data hold 60,000 to 80,000 clones, with approximately 91% observed a single time. Material for sequencing was blood. All receptors derive from a male donor with vitiligo. Each CDR3 is given with its conserved first and last residue. The D gene is left open where the match is weak. A row's size may be missing; if present it is once, few, many or a size class.

J gene,D gene,V gene,clone size,CDR3 DNA,CDR3 protein
TRBJ1-2,-,TRBV13,-,TGTGCCAGCAGCCCGAGGGCGACAAACTATGGCTACACCTTC,CASSPRATNYGYTF
TRBJ1-6,TRBD1,TRBV28,-,TGTGCCAGCAGGGCGGACAGGGTAGTGCCACCCCTCCACTTT,CASRADRVVPPLHF
TRBJ2-1,TRBD1,TRBV25-1,-,TGTGCCAGCAGTGACCCCCGGGACAGGGACGGTGAGCAGTTCTTC,CASSDPRDRDGEQFF
TRBJ2-7,TRBD1,TRBV19,-,TGTGCCAGTAGCCCCGGGACAGGGGGCGCCGTCGGCTCCTACGAGCAGTACTTC,CASSPGTGGAVGSYEQYF
TRBJ2-5,TRBD1,TRBV2,once,TGTGCCAGCAGTAGGGACAGACAAGAGACCCAGTACTTC,CASSRDRQETQYF
TRBJ2-3,-,TRBV9,-,TGTGCCAGCAGCGCGGACAGACGGGGGGTCCTTAGCACAGATACGCAGTATTTT,CASSADRRGVLSTDTQYF
TRBJ1-4,-,TRBV27,once,TGTGCCAGCACCCCCGGTGTAGGGGCAGATGAAAAACTGTTTTTT,CASTPGVGADEKLFF
TRBJ2-3,-,TRBV4-2,-,TGTGCCAGCAGCCAAGGGGCCGGATGGACAGATACGCAGTATTTT,CASSQGAGWTDTQYF
TRBJ2-3,-,TRBV19,-,TGTGCCAGTAGTATAGCCGGGATCACAGATACGCAGTATTTT,CASSIAGITDTQYF
TRBJ2-3,TRBD2,TRBV4-2,-,TGTGCCAGCAGCCAAGGACTAGCGGGGGGGCCAGATACGCAGTATTTT,CASSQGLAGGPDTQYF